This T cell receptor (beta chain) was sequenced for a study of T-cell memory formation after mild COVID-19. Study context: Clusters of TCRs were largely donor specific. Whole-study findings and limits: For second-wave clones that peaked at day 37, SARS-CoV-2 specificity went unverified. CD4/CD8 balance characterized clones contracting day 15 to 85, and CD4+ skew characterized later expanders.

V shed 5 bases and J 5 bases; nucleotides not matched to a gene: 8. CDR3 length: 15 amino acids. TCRdb used MiXCR to reprocess the 5' RACE reads, holding one entry per CDR3 protein. This sample has 250,000 to 350,000 distinct CDR3 sequences; 19% occur once, and the top ten carry more than 20%. Note on this clonotype: Its specificity is not known.

This chain joins TRBV12-3 or TRBV12-4 and TRBJ2-5; 10 bases align to TRBD1. This clonotype originated in a man younger than 35 who had mild COVID-19 (a few samples of this study predate the infection). Cell type and time point are not known. The sequenced material came from PBMCs or a T cell subset sorted from them (not recorded which). For the CDR3, the DNA is TGTGCCAGCAGTATGGACAGGGGGAAGCGGGAGACCCAGTACTTC. It encodes CASSMDRGKRETQYF.